Each of the 4 T cell receptor beta chains below was sequenced from the same sample in a study of shared clonotypes between healthy human individuals. The protocol was immunoSEQ multiplex PCR, while the TCRdb copy is restricted to in-frame clones and leaves out a portion. The table shows around 1.6 million clones, with 98% occurring only once. The sequenced material came from naive CD4+ T cells sorted from blood. The subset here: CD45RA+ positively selected. These receptors were collected from a man aged 25 to 40 in good health.

The rearrangement joins TRBV19 to TRBJ2-7, with TRBD2 matching over 7 bases. V lost 6 bases, J lost 6 bases, and 11 bases stayed unmatched. This CDR3 has 14 amino acids. Germline-derived CDR1 and CDR2 are LNHDA and SQIVND (reference sequence). The CDR3 loop reads CASSFPGTIGEQYF. The CDR3, as DNA: TGTGCCAGTAGCTTTCCAGGGACTATCGGCGAGCAGTACTTC.

This chain joins TRBV6-1 and TRBJ2-7, with unresolved D. CDR3 length: 14 residues. V shed 6 bases and J shed 2 bases, with 14 bases lying between them. Germline-derived CDR1 and CDR2 are MNHNS and SASEGT. The CDR3 region has the DNA TGTGCCAGCAGGCACATAACTCTTACCTACGAGCAGTACTTC. Its translation: CASRHITLTYEQYF.

About this clone itself: Other DNA sequences in this sample translate to the same CDR3. This chain links TRBV29-1 with TRBJ2-7, with 7 bases matching TRBD2. This CDR3 region has 12 residues. The junction had 2 bases not matched to a gene; V was cut back by 6 bases and J by 0 bases. CDR1 and CDR2 (germline): SQVTM, ANQGSEA. This CDR3 reads CSVGGSSYEQYF. CDR3 DNA sequence: TGCAGCGTGGGGGGGAGCTCCTACGAGCAGTACTTC.

J is TRBJ1-5 and V is TRBV7-9; D is perhaps TRBD1 (6 bases). V lost 8 bases and J lost 7, with 15 bases in between. Germline V CDR1 and CDR2: SEHNR, FQNEAQ (reference sequence). The CDR3 covers 13 residues. Here the CDR3 DNA reads TGTGCCAGCTGCGCCGGGGGGGGCCAGCCCCAGCATTTT. Translated: CASCAGGGQPQHF.